This TCR beta chain was identified in a study of shared T cell receptors in the human thymus. The method was immunoSEQ multiplex PCR; TCRdb's version includes in-frame clones alone and lacks a portion of them. The repertoire has about 660,000 clones, about 87% of them found once; the top ten carry roughly 0.0087%. The CDR3 runs to 14 residues. CDR1 is MNHEY and CDR2 is SMNVEV in the germline V gene (reference sequence). V was clipped by 4 bases and J by 3 bases, with 13 bases between them. The data were also submitted as part of a second study, on human thymus T cells. That source notes: Infants, healthy and Finnish, who were having corrective surgery for congenital heart defects served as donors. From resections taken during corrective heart surgery, the thymus tissue was obtained. Related research described strongly overlapping thymic repertoires in unrelated people.

Material for sequencing was thymocytes. This sequence joins TRBV27 and TRBJ2-7, with D perhaps TRBD1 (6 bases). This TCR derives from a boy less than two years old with a congenital heart defect. The CDR3 bases are TGTGCCAGCAGTTCAAGGACAGCAAACTACGAGCAGTACTTC. It yields the protein CASSSRTANYEQYF.